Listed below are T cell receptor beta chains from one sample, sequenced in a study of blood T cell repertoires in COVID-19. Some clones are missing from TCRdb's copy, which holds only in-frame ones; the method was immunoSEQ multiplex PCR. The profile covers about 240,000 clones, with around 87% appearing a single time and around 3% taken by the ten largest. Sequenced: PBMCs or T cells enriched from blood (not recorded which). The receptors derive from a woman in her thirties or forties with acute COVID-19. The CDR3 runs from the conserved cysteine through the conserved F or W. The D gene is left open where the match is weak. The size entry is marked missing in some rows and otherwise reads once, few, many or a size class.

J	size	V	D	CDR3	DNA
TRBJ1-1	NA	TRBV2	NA	CASSEESMNTEAFF	TGTGCCAGCAGTGAGGAGTCCATGAACACTGAAGCTTTCTTT
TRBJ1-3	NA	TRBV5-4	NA	CASSLDIGGSGNTIYF	TGTGCCAGCAGCTTGGATATCGGGGGCTCTGGAAACACCATATATTTT
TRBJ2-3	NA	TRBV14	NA	CASSKAGTDTQYF	TGTGCCAGCAGTAAAGCGGGCACAGATACGCAGTATTTT
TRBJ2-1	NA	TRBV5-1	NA	CASSKGGGEMGEQFF	TGCGCCAGCAGCAAGGGGGGAGGGGAAATGGGTGAGCAGTTCTTC
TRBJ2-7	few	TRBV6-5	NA	CASTALAYEQYF	TGTGCCAGCACCGCCCTGGCATACGAGCAGTACTTC
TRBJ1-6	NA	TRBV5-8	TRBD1	CASSFEDGTGGLSPLHF	TGTGCCAGCAGCTTTGAGGATGGGACAGGGGGTTTGTCACCCCTCCACTTT
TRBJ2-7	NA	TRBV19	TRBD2	CASSSPGRLAGILGEQYF	TGTGCCAGTAGTAGCCCTGGTCGACTAGCGGGAATTCTTGGCGAGCAGTACTTC
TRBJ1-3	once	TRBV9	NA	CASTLGTGPGNTIYF	TGTGCCAGCACCCTAGGTACAGGGCCTGGAAACACCATATATTTT
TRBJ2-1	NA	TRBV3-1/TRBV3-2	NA	CASSHIGSLDNEQFF	TGTGCCAGCAGCCATATCGGGAGTCTGGACAATGAGCAGTTCTTC
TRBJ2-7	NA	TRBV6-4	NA	CASSDSRGSSYEQYF	TGTGCCAGCAGTGACTCGCGCGGCAGCTCCTACGAGCAGTACTTC
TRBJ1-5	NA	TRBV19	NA	CASSILAAKNQPQHF	TGTGCCAGTAGTATTTTAGCGGCGAAAAATCAGCCCCAGCATTTT
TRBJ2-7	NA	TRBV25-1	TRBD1	CASSRPRTGVYEQYF	TGTGCCAGCAGTAGACCCAGGACAGGGGTTTACGAGCAGTACTTC
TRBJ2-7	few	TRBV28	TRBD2	CASSLARGGAYEQYF	TGTGCCAGCAGTTTGGCCCGGGGAGGGGCCTACGAGCAGTACTTC
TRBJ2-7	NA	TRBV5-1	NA	CASHLRSSYEQYF	TGCGCCAGCCATCTAAGGAGCTCCTACGAGCAGTACTTC
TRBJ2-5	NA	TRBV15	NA	CATSTGQGETQYF	TGTGCCACCAGCACCGGCCAGGGGGAGACCCAGTACTTC